This T cell receptor (beta chain) was observed in a study of CD8 T cells in Susac syndrome. Controls were healthy donors (matched for age and sex). cDNA came from roughly 0.47 to 1 ug RNA primed by random hexamers. TCRdb passed the immunoSEQ multiplex PCR reads through MiXCR, listing each CDR3 protein once. The sample has around 190,000 distinct CDR3 sequences, about 94% seen once. Specimen: CD4+ T cells from PBMCs. The TCR comes from a human donor in good health.

Here the CDR3 DNA reads TGCGCCAGCAGTCAATCAGGCGCCCCTAGAGAGCAGTACTTC. Translation: CASSQSGAPREQYF. This chain joins TRBV23-1 and TRBJ2-7, with no clear D. TRBV23-1 is noted as an ORF with a role that remains uncertain. Trimming stripped 0 bases from V and 7 bases from J, with 13 bases between. The CDR3 sequence is 14 residues long.